This TCR beta chain was found in a study of response to subunit inactivated influenza vaccine. Study results and caveats: Seasonal influenza vaccination, on each occasion, was suggested by the authors to recruit few new T cells.

TCRdb reanalysed the RT-PCR reads using MiXCR and keeps one entry per CDR3 protein. The sample includes around 530,000 distinct CDR3 sequences, more than 15% seen only once; the top ten take 3%. This clonotype was seen a few times. What it binds is unknown. The V end was cut by 7 bases, the J end by 8 bases, with 12 bases between. The CDR3 consists of 12 residues. In germline, CDR1 is MNHEY, CDR2 SVGEGT. The starting material was CD4+ T cells sorted from PBMCs, obtained about 23 months after vaccination. The chain joins TRBV6-2 or TRBV6-3 to TRBJ2-1; the D is unclear. The TCR sequence derives from a man aged 50-75 years who received an inactivated influenza vaccine. CDR3 in amino acids: CASKSRFYEQFF. The CDR3 region has the DNA TGTGCCAGCAAGAGCAGATTTTATGAGCAGTTCTTC.